The entry that follows covers one TCR beta chain sequence. Its antigen remains unidentified. This specimen comes from a study of blood T cells in healthy people across ages. Study overall: In model experiments, template switching was able to capture about one barcoded beta molecule for every two T cells that were present.

The authors ran a second PCR of roughly 6 to 12 cycles using a sample-barcoded 5' primer and a J-beta primer mix. Every sample returned 2.5 million or more CDR3-containing paired-end reads. TCRdb independently ran MiXCR on the 5' RACE reads; one entry per CDR3 protein. The profile covers roughly 680,000 distinct CDR3 sequences, with more than 45% appearing a single time and roughly 13% taken by the ten largest. Study-level results: Significant beta diversity loss was already apparent by age roughly 44, declining roughly linearly. Correlation between TCR beta diversity and naive T cell percentage was strong.

Germline values: CDR1 SQVTM, CDR2 ANQGSEA. The CDR3 extends over 15 amino acids. The junction had 7 bases not matched to a gene; V was cut back by 1 base and J by 4 bases. The chain recombines TRBV29-1 with TRBJ2-3; 8 nucleotides match TRBD2. Specimen: blood. This receptor was taken from an elderly woman in good health. The CDR3, as DNA: TGCAGCGTTGAAGGCGGGGGGATTTTACCAGATACGCAGTATTTT. Translated, it gives CSVEGGGILPDTQYF.